The clone carrying this TCR beta chain was recorded only once. The data originate from a study of blood T cell repertoires in COVID-19. About the study: The origin of the acute and convalescent COVID-19 samples was the United States, Italy and Spain. From T cells, B-cell-depleted T cells, or PBMCs came the material, which was cDNA or gDNA.

Original handling: Amplification of reference gene primers provided the estimated nucleated cell counts. The protocol was immunoSEQ multiplex PCR, while the TCRdb copy is restricted to in-frame clones and leaves out a portion. D and trimming come from the DNA, and the V and J calls and clone size come from that table. The sample contains around 150,000 clones, about 93% of which appear only once. CDR3 length: 15 residues. Germline V CDR1 and CDR2: SGDLS, YYNGEE. Deletions cut 0 bases from V and 3 bases from J, with 11 bases between. This receptor was taken from a woman aged 50 to 60 with acute or convalescent COVID-19. V and J are TRBV9 and TRBJ2-3; D is possibly TRBD2 (5 bases). Sequencing was done on a sample of peripheral blood. The CDR3 nucleotides read TGTGCCAGCAGCGTAGGGGCTAGCAGAACAGATACGCAGTATTTT. This encodes CASSVGASRTDTQYF.